The rows below give T cell receptor beta chains drawn from one sample of a study of naive and memory T cell subsets. MiXCR, run by TCRdb on the UMI-ligation and nested PCR reads, gives a single entry per CDR3 protein. The sample has approximately 80,000 distinct CDR3 sequences, over 9% seen once; the top ten hold 1.2%. The sequencing sample was made of naive CD8+ T cells from blood. The receptors derive from a human donor in good health. Each CDR3 is given with its conserved first and last residue. A D gene is named only where the DNA matches it firmly. Clone size, where shown, is once, few, many, or a class for clones that have expanded.

>TRBJ1-1|TRBD1|TRBV15|many
CATSQRQGRNEAFF
TGTGCCACCAGCCAGAGACAGGGTAGAAATGAAGCTTTCTTT
>TRBJ2-3|-|TRBV7-9|few
CASSLAQEAADTQYF
TGTGCCAGCAGCTTAGCCCAGGAGGCGGCAGATACGCAGTATTTT
>TRBJ1-6|-|TRBV3-1|-
CASSQDLGSKSPLHF
TGTGCCAGCAGCCAAGATCTTGGTAGTAAATCACCCCTCCACTTT
>TRBJ2-1|TRBD2|TRBV7-9|many
CASSLEGLAGVFEQFF
TGTGCCAGCAGCTTAGAGGGACTAGCGGGAGTATTTGAGCAGTTCTTC
>TRBJ2-3|TRBD2|TRBV20-1|few
CSAPKTSASTDTQYF
TGCAGTGCCCCAAAGACTAGCGCTAGCACAGATACGCAGTATTTT
>TRBJ1-2|TRBD1|TRBV2|-
CASKEGGGTNYGYTF
TGTGCCAGCAAAGAAGGAGGGGGCACAAACTATGGCTACACCTTC
>TRBJ2-2|TRBD2|TRBV24-1|once
CATSEREGTGELFF
TGTGCCACCAGTGAGCGGGAGGGCACCGGGGAGCTGTTTTTT
>TRBJ2-1|-|TRBV25-1|few
CASSDTGSSYNEQFF
TGTGCCAGCAGTGATACAGGGAGCTCCTACAATGAGCAGTTCTTC
>TRBJ1-2|-|TRBV6-5|-
CASSYNPNGNYGYTF
TGTGCCAGCAGTTACAATCCAAACGGGAACTATGGCTACACCTTC
>TRBJ2-5|-|TRBV5-1|-
CASSGTTGQETQYF
TGCGCCAGCAGTGGGACAACCGGACAAGAGACCCAGTACTTC
>TRBJ1-1|-|TRBV30|-
CAWSTPREAFF
TGTGCCTGGAGCACCCCTCGCGAAGCTTTCTTT
>TRBJ2-7|-|TRBV4-1|-
CASSQAGDEQYF
TGCGCCAGCAGCCAAGCGGGTGACGAGCAGTACTTC
>TRBJ2-1|-|TRBV10-3|-
CAISGMDPSSYNEQFF
TGTGCCATCAGTGGTATGGACCCGAGCTCCTACAATGAGCAGTTCTTC
>TRBJ2-7|TRBD1|TRBV27|many
CASSLSTGVYEQYF
TGTGCCAGCAGTTTATCGACAGGGGTGTACGAGCAGTACTTC
>TRBJ1-1|-|TRBV6-5|few
CASSVTGRNTEAFF
TGTGCCAGCAGTGTGACCGGGAGAAACACTGAAGCTTTCTTT
>TRBJ2-1|TRBD2|TRBV27|few
CASRNLAGGIYNEQFF
TGTGCCAGCAGGAACTTAGCGGGAGGGATTTACAATGAGCAGTTCTTC
>TRBJ2-7|TRBD2|TRBV5-1|many
CASSFNGREGDEQYF
TGCGCCAGCAGCTTCAACGGGAGGGAGGGCGACGAGCAGTACTTC
>TRBJ2-1|-|TRBV11-2|many
CASSQGGYNEQFF
TGTGCCAGCAGCCAGGGGGGATACAATGAGCAGTTCTTC
>TRBJ2-3|TRBD2|TRBV4-2|many
CASSQGLAGGPDTQYF
TGTGCCAGCAGCCAGGGACTAGCGGGAGGACCAGATACGCAGTATTTT
>TRBJ1-4|-|TRBV29-1|few
CSALDASGNEKLFF
TGCAGCGCATTGGACGCGAGCGGGAATGAAAAACTGTTTTTT
>TRBJ2-7|-|TRBV19|few
CASSIRQGRDEQYF
TGTGCCAGTAGCATACGACAGGGGAGGGACGAGCAGTACTTC
>TRBJ2-1|TRBD2|TRBV27|-
CASNPAGGPHEQFF
TGTGCCAGCAACCCAGCGGGAGGGCCACATGAGCAGTTCTTC
>TRBJ2-3|-|TRBV6-1|few
CASSHALRADTQYF
TGTGCCAGCAGCCACGCTTTGAGGGCAGATACGCAGTATTTT